The 24 T cell receptor beta chains listed next were all sequenced from one sample in a study of cytomegalovirus exposure and HLA in healthy donors. Amplification used 60 Vbeta primers and 13 Jbeta primers. Method: immunoSEQ multiplex PCR; TCRdb's copy keeps in-frame clones and lacks some. The data hold around 190,000 clones, with around three quarters observed a single time. Material for sequencing was PBMCs. The origin of the receptors is a young woman in good health and CMV-seronegative.

The rearrangement uses TRBV5-1 and TRBJ2-5; TRBD2 agrees at 7 bases. V lost 0 bases and J lost 1; bases outside the gene matches: 6. The CDR3 sequence is 16 residues long. Germline V gene sequence: CDR1 SGHRS, CDR2 YFSETQ. CDR3 sequence (DNA): TGCGCCAGCAGCTTGGTTGCTAGCGGCAGCCAAGAGACCCAGTACTTC. This translates into CASSLVASGSQETQYF.

The gene calls are TRBV29-1 and TRBJ2-3; unclear D gene. This CDR3 spans 14 amino acids. V dropped 3 bases and J dropped 0 bases, with 10 bases sitting between them. Germline V gene data show CDR1 as SQVTM and CDR2 as ANQGSEA. CDR3 DNA: TGCAGCGTTGAGGAGAGGCCTAGCACAGATACGCAGTATTTT. The encoded protein is CSVEERPSTDTQYF.

This clone appeared a single time. The V call is TRBV19, the J call TRBJ2-3, with 10 bases fitting TRBD2. The junction had 5 bases not matched to a gene; V was cut back by 7 bases and J by 1 base. Germline lookup yields CDR1 LNHDA and CDR2 SQIVND (reference sequence). The CDR3 is made up of 15 amino acids. The CDR3 sequence: CASTMGTSGTDTQYF. The DNA for the CDR3 is TGTGCCAGTACGATGGGGACTAGCGGCACAGATACGCAGTATTTT.

This clone was seen only once. V usage is TRBV6-6 and J usage is TRBJ2-7; D not resolved. The CDR3 consists of 11 residues. Germline CDR1 is MNHNY and CDR2 is SVGAGI (reference sequence). V dropped 8 bases and J dropped 2 bases, with 7 bases sitting between them. CDR3 in DNA: TGTGCCAGCCGAGAGGCCTACGAGCAGTACTTC. It is translated as CASREAYEQYF.

This clone has just a few counts. The chain is built from TRBV30 and TRBJ1-1, with D possibly matching TRBD1 (6 bases). This CDR3 has 11 amino acids. Germline CDR1 and CDR2: GTSNPN and SVGIG (reference sequence). V was cut by 4 bases and J by 3 bases, with 6 bases left in between. The CDR3 sequence is CAWKGDTEAFF. Written as DNA, the CDR3 is TGTGCCTGGAAGGGGGACACTGAAGCTTTCTTT.

This chain links TRBV19 with TRBJ2-6; D gene unclear. The CDR3 totals 14 residues. V was pared by 2 bases and J by 4 bases, with 6 bases between. Germline V lookup: CDR1 LNHDA, CDR2 SQIVND (reference sequence). The CDR3 DNA reads TGTGCCAGTAGTATATCTTTGGGGGCCAACGTCCTGACTTTC. As protein: CASSISLGANVLTF.

V is TRBV18 and J is TRBJ1-1; D call uncertain. Germline loops: CDR1 KGHSH, CDR2 LQKENI. CDR3 length: 12 amino acids. V lost 3 bases, J lost 1 base, and 3 bases lay in between. The CDR3 DNA sequence: TGTGCCAGCTCACCCGGGAACACTGAAGCTTTCTTT. As protein: CASSPGNTEAFF. The complete variable domain, with remaining parts taken from reference TRBV18 and TRBJ1-1, reads NAGVMQNPRHLVRRRGQEARLRCSPMKGHSHVYWYRQLPEEGLKFMVYLQKENIIDESGMPKERFSAEFPKEGPSILRIQQVVRGDSAAYFCASSPGNTEAFFGQGTRLTVV.

The chain combines TRBV7-2 with TRBJ2-7; D is perhaps TRBD2 (6 bases). Trimming shortened V by 3 bases and J by 3 bases, and 15 bases separated the two germline ends. The CDR3 sequence is 15 residues long. Germline CDR1 SGHTA, CDR2 FQGNSA. The CDR3 here is CASSLGSRGGYEQYF. In DNA, the CDR3 is TGTGCCAGCAGCTTGGGGTCGAGGGGAGGCTACGAGCAGTACTTC.

The rearrangement links TRBV19 to TRBJ1-5; tentative D call: TRBD1 (5 bases). V was cut by 3 bases and J by 7 bases, with 13 bases left in between. This CDR3 region has 14 residues. Germline V lookup: CDR1 LNHDA, CDR2 SQIVND (reference sequence). The CDR3 loop is CASSMRSGFQPQHF. CDR3 bases: TGTGCCAGTAGTATGAGATCAGGGTTCCAGCCCCAGCATTTT.

Remarks on this clone: The conserved closing phenylalanine or tryptophan is absent in this CDR3, likely reflecting a read error. The genes are TRBV4-2 and TRBJ1-1; possibly TRBD1 for D (5 bases). Germline lookup yields CDR1 LGHNA and CDR2 YNFKEQ. The ends were cut back, 1 base at V and 11 bases at J, with 14 bases in the middle. This CDR3 has 13 amino acids. The CDR3 bases are TGTGCCAGCAGCCAAGTCCAGGGATTGGTGGCTTTCCTT. It specifies CASSQVQGLVAFL.

V usage is TRBV11-3 and J usage is TRBJ2-1, with 7 positions matching TRBD2. Trimming at V came to 1 base and at J to 0 bases, leaving 3 bases not matched to a gene. The CDR3 loop spans 16 amino acids. Germline-derived CDR1 and CDR2 are SGHNT and YENEEA. The CDR3 coding sequence is TGTGCCAGCAGCTTAGCTGGGGGGGGCTCCTACAATGAGCAGTTCTTC. Translation gives CASSLAGGGSYNEQFF. Full variable domain (rest looked up from reference TRBV11-3 and TRBJ2-1): EAGVVQSPRYKIIEKKQPVAFWCNPISGHNTLYWYLQNLGQGPELLIRYENEEAVDDSQLPKDRFSAERLKGVDSTLKIQPAELGDSAVYLCASSLAGGGSYNEQFFGPGTRLTVL.

The rearrangement joins TRBV20-1 to TRBJ1-6; perhaps TRBD1 as D (5 bases). Trimming pared 4 bases from V and 15 bases from J, leaving 13 bases between. The CDR3 has 11 residues. CDR1 DFQATT and CDR2 SNEGSKA come from the germline V gene (reference sequence). CDR3 nucleotides: TGCAGTGCTACTCCCTCGGGACTCCTCCACTTT. Its protein is CSATPSGLLHF.

This clone was counted between two and nine times. The identical CDR3 is also encoded by other nucleotide sequences in the sample. The chain has TRBV9 and TRBJ2-2; TRBD2 is a possible D gene (5 bases). Deletions cut 0 bases from V and 0 bases from J, with 9 bases between. CDR1 is SGDLS and CDR2 is YYNGEE in the germline V gene. The CDR3 is 16 residues long. Here the CDR3 DNA reads TGTGCCAGCAGCGTAGGTGCGGGTACGAACACCGGGGAGCTGTTTTTT. It specifies CASSVGAGTNTGELFF. Combining the CDR3 with reference TRBV9 and TRBJ2-2 gives the whole variable domain DSGVTQTPKHLITATGQRVTLRCSPRSGDLSVYWYQQSLDQGLQFLIQYYNGEERAKGNILERFSAQQFPDLHSELNLSSLELGDSALYFCASSVGAGTNTGELFFGEGSRLTVL.

This clone was detected a few times. This sequence joins TRBV4-1 and TRBJ1-2, with D hard to call. Per the germline V gene, CDR1 is MGHRA and CDR2 is YSYEKL. The CDR3 contains 14 residues. Trimming took 6 bases from V and 4 from J, leaving 15 bases between them. The CDR3 bases are TGCGCCAGCAGTCCTACAGCAACGGCCTATGGCTACACCTTC. It encodes CASSPTATAYGYTF.

This chain connects TRBV28 to TRBJ2-1, with D perhaps TRBD1 (7 bases). The CDR3 has 14 residues. Germline CDR1 and CDR2: MDHEN and SYDVKM. Trimming removed 5 bases at V and 16 bases at J, with 24 bases between. CDR3 protein: CASSPPGGGDLFFF. CDR3 coding DNA: TGTGCCAGCAGTCCCCCCGGAGGGGGCGACTTATTCTTCTTC.

This clone was detected only once. CDR3 DNA sequence: TGTGCCAGCAGGGCGACTAGCAACACCGGGGAGCTGTTTTTT. Protein product: CASRATSNTGELFF. This chain joins TRBV7-3 and TRBJ2-2; 7 nucleotides match TRBD2. Unmatched junction bases numbered 3, after V lost 6 bases and J lost 2 bases. Germline V gene sequence: CDR1 SGHTA, CDR2 FQGTGA. CDR3 size: 14 residues.

V usage is TRBV7-9 and J usage is TRBJ1-4; D might be TRBD1 (6 bases). CDR1 is SEHNR, CDR2 FQNEAQ, per germline (reference sequence). There are 12 residues in the CDR3. V lost 8 bases, J lost 4 bases, and 8 bases lay in between. The CDR3 is CASPDSNEKLFF. CDR3 sequence (DNA): TGTGCCAGCCCGGACAGTAATGAAAAACTGTTTTTT.

The rearrangement joins TRBV4-1 to TRBJ1-2, with 9 bases fitting TRBD1. Germline values: CDR1 MGHRA, CDR2 YSYEKL. V lost 6 bases and J lost 5; bases outside the gene matches: 7. This CDR3 region has 14 residues. CDR3 sequence (DNA): TGCGCCAGCAGACTACAGGGGGCTCGATATGGCTACACCTTC. Its protein is CASRLQGARYGYTF.

This sequence joins TRBV5-1 and TRBJ2-7; possibly TRBD1 for D (7 bases). The CDR3 contains 15 residues. Trimming cost V 2 bases and J 1 base, with 13 bases left between them. Germline V lookup: CDR1 SGHRS, CDR2 YFSETQ. Here the CDR3 reads CASSFYQGGSYEQYF. The CDR3 DNA is TGCGCCAGCAGCTTCTACCAGGGGGGTTCCTACGAGCAGTACTTC. The complete variable domain, with remaining parts taken from reference TRBV5-1 and TRBJ2-7, reads KAGVTQTPRYLIKTRGQQVTLSCSPISGHRSVSWYQQTPGQGLQFLFEYFSETQRNKGNFPGRFSGRQFSNSRSEMNVSTLELGDSALYLCASSFYQGGSYEQYFGPGTRLTVT.

The V and J genes are TRBV28 and TRBJ1-5; D not certain. Germline CDR1 is MDHEN and CDR2 is SYDVKM. The CDR3 covers 14 residues. Between the trimmed V and J ends, which lost 2 bases and 9 bases, there was a span of 14 bases. CDR3 nucleotide sequence: TGTGCCAGCAGTTTAGTTGGCAGTCCGGGGCCCCAGCATTTT. This codes for CASSLVGSPGPQHF.

The rearrangement joins TRBV6-1 to TRBJ1-1; D is uncertain. This CDR3 region has 14 residues. Germline V gives CDR1 MNHNS, CDR2 SASEGT. V dropped 2 bases and J dropped 0 bases, with 7 bases sitting between them. Here the CDR3 DNA reads TGTGCCAGCAGTGAACGGTTGATGAACACTGAAGCTTTCTTT. Its translation is CASSERLMNTEAFF.

This clone occurred once. The gene calls are TRBV9 and TRBJ1-2; a weak D match, TRBD1 (5 bases). This CDR3 has 14 residues. CDR1 and CDR2 (germline): SGDLS, YYNGEE. Trimming left V 0 bases short and J 2 bases short, with 8 bases between. CDR3 in DNA: TGTGCCAGCAGCGTAGCAAGGGGAAACTATGGCTACACCTTC. As protein: CASSVARGNYGYTF.

This clone was detected a few times. This sequence joins TRBV7-9 and TRBJ1-1; D is unclear. The CDR3 sequence is 12 residues long. Trimming took off 5 bases at V and 5 bases at J, with 9 bases between the two ends. Germline CDR1 reads SEHNR; CDR2 reads FQNEAQ (reference sequence). The CDR3: CASSPRETEAFF. The CDR3 DNA sequence: TGTGCCAGCAGCCCTAGGGAGACTGAAGCTTTCTTT. Complete variable domain (other parts from reference TRBV7-9 and TRBJ1-1): DTGVSQNPRHKITKRGQNVTFRCDPISEHNRLYWYRQTLGQGPEFLTYFQNEAQLEKSRLLSDRFSAERPKGSFSTLEIQRTEQGDSAMYLCASSPRETEAFFGQGTRLTVV.

This clone was observed a single time. This chain joins TRBV18 and TRBJ2-5; a weak D match, TRBD1 (6 bases). CDR3 length: 13 amino acids. Germline loops: CDR1 KGHSH, CDR2 LQKENI. The V end was cut by 2 bases, the J end by 5 bases, with 9 bases between. This chain's CDR3 is CASSPGRGETQYF. For the CDR3, the DNA is TGTGCCAGCTCACCAGGAAGGGGGGAGACCCAGTACTTC.